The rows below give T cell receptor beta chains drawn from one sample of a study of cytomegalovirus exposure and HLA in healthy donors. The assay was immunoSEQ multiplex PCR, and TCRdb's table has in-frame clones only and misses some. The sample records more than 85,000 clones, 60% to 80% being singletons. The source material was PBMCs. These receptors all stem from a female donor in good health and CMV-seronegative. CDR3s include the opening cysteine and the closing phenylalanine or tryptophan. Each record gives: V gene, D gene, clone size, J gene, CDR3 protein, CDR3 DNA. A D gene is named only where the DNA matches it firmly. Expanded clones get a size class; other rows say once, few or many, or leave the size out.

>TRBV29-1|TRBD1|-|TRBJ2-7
CSAGTGGGEQYF
TGCAGCGCCGGGACAGGGGGCGGCGAGCAGTACTTC
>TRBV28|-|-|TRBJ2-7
CASSFLSYYEQYF
TGTGCCAGCAGTTTTTTATCCTACTACGAGCAGTACTTC
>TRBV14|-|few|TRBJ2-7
CASSPPDNFYEQYF
TGTGCCAGCAGCCCTCCGGACAATTTTTACGAGCAGTACTTC
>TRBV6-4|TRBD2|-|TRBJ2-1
CASSELADSYNEQFF
TGTGCCAGCAGTGAACTAGCGGACTCCTACAATGAGCAGTTCTTC
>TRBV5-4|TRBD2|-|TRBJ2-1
CASSGGLANEQFF
TGTGCCAGCAGCGGGGGACTAGCGAATGAGCAGTTCTTC
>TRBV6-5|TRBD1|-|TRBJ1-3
CASSFRTGVGGNTIYF
TGTGCCAGCAGTTTTCGTACAGGGGTAGGTGGAAACACCATATATTTT
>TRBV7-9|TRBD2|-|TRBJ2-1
CASASGVLYNEQFF
TGTGCCAGCGCTAGCGGAGTTTTATACAATGAGCAGTTCTTC
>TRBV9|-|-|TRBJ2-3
CASSPHDTTDTQYF
TGTGCCAGCAGCCCCCACGACACGACAGATACGCAGTATTTT
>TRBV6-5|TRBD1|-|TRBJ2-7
CASSYSAWDSYEQYF
TGTGCCAGCAGTTACTCCGCCTGGGACAGTTACGAGCAGTACTTC
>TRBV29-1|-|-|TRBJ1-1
CSVVAGRYAFF
TGCAGCGTTGTGGCAGGGAGGTACGCTTTCTTT
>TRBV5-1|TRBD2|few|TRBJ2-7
CASSLRLLAGPSDADEQYF
TGCGCCAGCAGCTTAAGGCTACTAGCGGGTCCCTCCGATGCTGACGAGCAGTACTTC
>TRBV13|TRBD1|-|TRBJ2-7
CASSSKGAGAEQYF
TGTGCCAGCAGCTCAAAGGGGGCAGGGGCCGAGCAGTACTTC
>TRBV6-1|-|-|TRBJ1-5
CASTRQGSNQPQHF
TGTGCCAGCACGAGGCAGGGGAGCAATCAGCCCCAGCATTTT
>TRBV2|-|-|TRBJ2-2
CASIYAGELFF
TGTGCCAGCATTTATGCCGGGGAGCTGTTTTTT
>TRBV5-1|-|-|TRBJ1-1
CASSPGHLNTEAFF
TGCGCCAGCAGCCCGGGACACTTGAACACTGAAGCTTTCTTT
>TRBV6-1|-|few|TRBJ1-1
CASSEPPAGPPNTEAFF
TGTGCCAGCAGTGAACCGCCGGCAGGGCCCCCTAACACTGAAGCTTTCTTT
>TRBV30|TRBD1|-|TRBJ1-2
CAWSADRGLGGYTF
TGTGCCTGGAGTGCAGACAGGGGGTTGGGGGGCTACACCTTC